The 22 T cell receptor beta chains below come from one sample, sequenced in a study of blood T cell repertoires in COVID-19. Measured with immunoSEQ multiplex PCR; TCRdb has only the in-frame clones, and not every one. The table has fewer than 120,000 clones, 88% seen once. The sample taken for sequencing was peripheral blood. These receptors originate from a woman in her 50s with acute or convalescent COVID-19.

The chain links TRBV18 to TRBJ1-5; 10 bases map to TRBD1. The CDR3 is made up of 14 amino acids. From germline, CDR1 is KGHSH and CDR2 LQKENI. V was pared by 6 bases and J by 7 bases, with 6 bases of the junction left unmatched. CDR3 region: CASSATGGDQPQHF. Here the CDR3 DNA reads TGTGCCAGCTCGGCGACAGGGGGCGACCAGCCCCAGCATTTT.

This chain links TRBV19 with TRBJ1-4; D not resolved. Per the germline V gene, CDR1 is LNHDA and CDR2 is SQIVND (reference sequence). CDR3 size: 16 residues. V was clipped by 0 bases and J by 4 bases, with 12 bases between them. In nucleotides, the CDR3 is TGTGCCAGTAGTATAGAAGCGGCAGCCGATAATGAAAAACTGTTTTTT. Amino acids: CASSIEAAADNEKLFF.

The chain carries TRBV24-1 and TRBJ2-3; D may be TRBD1 (6 bases). Looked up from germline, CDR1 is KGHDR and CDR2 is SFDVKD. The CDR3 sequence is 16 residues long. Trimming removed 4 bases at V and 2 bases at J, with 15 bases between. This CDR3 is CATSESTGSLTDTQYF. CDR3 DNA: TGTGCCACCAGTGAGTCTACAGGGAGCCTCACAGATACGCAGTATTTT.

The V gene is TRBV6-5, the J gene TRBJ2-1; a weak D match, TRBD1 (5 bases). CDR1 and CDR2 (germline): MNHEY, SVGAGI. This CDR3 has 11 residues. V lost 7 bases to trimming and J lost 10 bases, with 11 bases between them. Here the CDR3 reads CASKGALEQFF. CDR3 nucleotides: TGTGCCAGCAAAGGGGCCCTAGAGCAGTTCTTC.

A few counts support this clone. The chain is built from TRBV27 and TRBJ2-2; 7 bases fit TRBD1. Germline CDR1 reads MNHEY; CDR2 reads SMNVEV (reference sequence). Losses at the gene ends were 6 bases for V and 0 bases for J; bases not matched to a gene: 4. This CDR3 spans 15 amino acids. The CDR3 DNA is TGTGCCAGCAGGAGGGACAGATCGAACACCGGGGAGCTGTTTTTT. It specifies CASRRDRSNTGELFF.

The chain recombines TRBV19 with TRBJ1-1; the D gene is possibly TRBD1 (5 bases). With 6 bases removed from V and 4 bases from J, the gap between germline ends came to 9 bases. CDR1 and CDR2 from the germline V gene are LNHDA and SQIVND (reference sequence). The CDR3 sequence is 12 residues long. The CDR3 DNA is TGTGCCAGTAGACGGGGGGGCACTGAAGCTTTCTTT. It yields the protein CASRRGGTEAFF.

This chain links TRBV2 with TRBJ2-7; 12 bases are shared with TRBD2. This CDR3 is 16 amino acids long. Unmatched junction bases numbered 13, after V lost 7 bases and J lost 6 bases. Germline assignment: CDR1 SNHLY and CDR2 FYNNEI. CDR3 protein: CASTKTSGSRSSEQYF. CDR3 nucleotides: TGTGCCAGCACCAAGACTAGCGGGAGCCGTTCGAGCGAGCAGTACTTC.

V gene TRBV11-2 combines with J gene TRBJ1-3, with unresolved D. The germline V and J ends were trimmed by 0 bases and 0 bases, with 9 bases remaining between them. CDR1 SGHAT and CDR2 FQNNGV come from the germline V gene. This CDR3 contains 16 residues. CDR3 bases: TGTGCCAGCAGCTTAGACAGGTTCAACTCTGGAAACACCATATATTTT. Its protein product is CASSLDRFNSGNTIYF.

The rearrangement joins TRBV6-2 or TRBV6-3 to TRBJ1-2; D gene uncertain. V lost 6 bases and J lost 4, with 6 bases in between. The CDR3 runs to 11 residues. Germline V gene sequence: CDR1 MNHEY, CDR2 SVGEGT. The CDR3 DNA follows: TGTGCCAGCAGCGCAGGCTATGGCTACACCTTC. It yields the protein CASSAGYGYTF.

J is TRBJ2-1 and V is TRBV19, with 13 bases fitting TRBD2. Losses at the gene ends were 0 bases for V and 7 bases for J; bases not matched to a gene: 6. This CDR3 contains 17 residues. Per germline, CDR1 LNHDA and CDR2 SQIVND (reference sequence). The CDR3 DNA is TGTGCCAGTAGTATAGATTGGGGGACTAGCGGGATGAATGAGCAGTTCTTC. The encoded protein is CASSIDWGTSGMNEQFF.

The chain is built from TRBV19 and TRBJ2-3; possibly TRBD2 for D (7 bases). Germline assignment: CDR1 LNHDA and CDR2 SQIVND (reference sequence). The CDR3 contains 16 residues. The V end was cut by 4 bases, the J end by 6 bases, with 20 bases between. CDR3 DNA sequence: TGTGCCAGTAGTAGACCTAGTGTGCGGGGGCCGGATACGCAGTATTTT. This sequence encodes CASSRPSVRGPDTQYF.

V gene TRBV18 combines with J gene TRBJ1-4, with D possibly being TRBD1 (5 bases). Germline V lookup: CDR1 KGHSH, CDR2 LQKENI. V lost 3 bases and J 8 bases, leaving 13 bases between the germline ends. The CDR3 has 14 residues. The CDR3 DNA is TGTGCCAGCTCACCGAGTCGGGGGGAGGAAAAACTGTTTTTT. This gives the protein CASSPSRGEEKLFF.

This clone was observed a handful of times. CDR3 DNA: TGTGCCAGCTGTACGGACAGCCTAATGAACACTGAAGCTTTCTTT. It translates to CASCTDSLMNTEAFF. This chain uses TRBV6-5 with TRBJ1-1, with D tentatively TRBD1 (6 bases). The length of the CDR3 is 15 residues. CDR1 and CDR2 from the germline V gene are MNHEY and SVGAGI. V lost 8 bases to trimming and J lost 0 bases, with 16 bases between them.

The V gene is TRBV18, the J gene TRBJ1-1; 8 bases are a match to TRBD1. Germline lookup yields CDR1 KGHSH and CDR2 LQKENI. V shed 2 bases, J shed 3 bases, and the junction held 5 bases outside the gene matches. This CDR3 spans 15 amino acids. The CDR3 region is CASSPTRGQDTEAFF. CDR3 DNA: TGTGCCAGCTCACCAACCAGGGGGCAGGACACTGAAGCTTTCTTT.

The chain recombines TRBV18 with TRBJ2-7; D unclear. Germline-derived CDR1 and CDR2 are KGHSH and LQKENI. V shed 6 bases and J shed 0 bases, with 3 bases lying between them. The CDR3 spans 11 residues. This CDR3 is CASSHSYEQYF. The CDR3 DNA follows: TGTGCCAGCTCCCACTCCTACGAGCAGTACTTC.

V usage is TRBV9 and J usage is TRBJ2-1, with 13 bases that match TRBD2. This CDR3 contains 16 residues. Germline V gives CDR1 SGDLS, CDR2 YYNGEE. The V segment lost 2 bases and the J segment 7 bases; nucleotides outside the gene matches: 6. The DNA of the CDR3 is TGTGCCAGCAGCGTCGGACTAGCGGGAGCTCAGAATGAGCAGTTCTTC. Its translation: CASSVGLAGAQNEQFF.

This chain links TRBV28 with TRBJ1-2; D is undetermined. This CDR3 spans 13 amino acids. Germline V gene sequence: CDR1 MDHEN, CDR2 SYDVKM. With 2 bases removed from V and 6 bases from J, the gap between germline ends came to 10 bases. The CDR3 here is CASSLRGSHGYTF. The CDR3, as DNA: TGTGCCAGCAGTTTACGGGGATCCCATGGCTACACCTTC.

This rearrangement joins TRBV28 to TRBJ2-7; D may be TRBD1 (5 bases). CDR1 is MDHEN, CDR2 SYDVKM, per germline. The length of the CDR3 is 18 residues. V lost 4 bases and J 2 bases, leaving 24 bases between the germline ends. CDR3 region: CASSSLLQSQGRTYEQYF. The CDR3 bases are TGTGCCAGCAGTTCTCTATTACAATCTCAGGGTAGGACCTACGAGCAGTACTTC.

The chain uses TRBV29-1 and TRBJ1-1; no clear D gene. The V end lost 5 bases, the J end lost 0 bases, and 7 bases lay between the germline ends. The length of the CDR3 is 12 residues. The germline V gene encodes CDR1 SQVTM and CDR2 ANQGSEA. The CDR3 sequence: CSVFILNTEAFF. Written as DNA, the CDR3 is TGCAGCGTTTTTATCTTGAACACTGAAGCTTTCTTT.

The chain combines TRBV27 with TRBJ2-7; D possibly corresponds to TRBD1 (5 bases). This CDR3 has 14 residues. Trimming took 3 bases from V and 2 from J, leaving 11 bases between them. The V gene's germline CDR1 is MNHEY and CDR2 SMNVEV (reference sequence). In DNA form, the CDR3 reads TGTGCCAGCAGTTTGGGGCAGAGAACCTACGAGCAGTACTTC. As protein: CASSLGQRTYEQYF.

This clone appeared a few times. This chain connects TRBV6-2 or TRBV6-3 to TRBJ1-1; 7 positions agree with TRBD1. The V and J ends lost 5 bases and 5 bases, in that order; junction bases with no gene match: 5. The germline V gene has CDR1 MNHEY and CDR2 SVGEGT. The CDR3 runs 13 residues. The CDR3 DNA follows: TGTGCCAGCAGTAAGACAGGGAGGACTGAAGCTTTCTTT. The encoded protein is CASSKTGRTEAFF.

The rearrangement links TRBV19 to TRBJ2-3; 8 positions agree with TRBD2. Per germline, CDR1 LNHDA and CDR2 SQIVND (reference sequence). The CDR3 runs 17 residues. V was clipped by 4 bases and J by 4 bases; unmatched bases: 13. The CDR3 region is CASSRDSGREVADTQYF. In DNA, the CDR3 is TGTGCCAGTAGTAGAGACTCGGGGCGGGAGGTGGCAGATACGCAGTATTTT.